The 27 T cell receptor beta chains given below trace back to one sample, sequenced in a study of response to subunit inactivated influenza vaccine. A single record per CDR3 protein comes from TCRdb applying MiXCR to the RT-PCR reads. Of around 750,000 distinct CDR3 sequences listed, approximately 21% were seen once; the top ten hold 9.5% to 13%. The sequenced sample was PBMCs from blood, obtained roughly 5 days after vaccination. Receptor source: a man in his forties or fifties who received an inactivated influenza vaccine.

The chain is built from TRBV7-9 and TRBJ1-1; no definite D call. Looked up from germline, CDR1 is SEHNR and CDR2 is FQNEAQ (reference sequence). Trimming pared 5 bases from V and 0 bases from J, leaving 7 bases between. This CDR3 has 13 residues. The CDR3 DNA reads TGTGCCAGCAGCAACACAGTGAACACTGAAGCTTTCTTT. Its protein is CASSNTVNTEAFF.

This clonotype was counted once. This chain joins TRBV4-2 and TRBJ2-1, with TRBD2 identical over 11 bases. The CDR3 runs to 21 residues. Germline V gene sequence: CDR1 LGHNA, CDR2 YNFKEQ. V lost 10 bases, J lost 7 bases, and 30 bases stayed unmatched. DNA for the CDR3: TGTGCCATGAGCCCGGGGACGGGCTGTAATACGGGACTAGCGGCAAGGAATGAGCAGTTCTTC. Protein: CAMSPGTGCNTGLAARNEQFF.

The V gene is TRBV27, the J gene TRBJ2-5; 7 positions match TRBD1. V trimming: 6 bases; J trimming: 1 base; junction bases outside the gene matches: 14. This CDR3 spans 17 amino acids. Germline V CDR1 and CDR2: MNHEY, SMNVEV (reference sequence). CDR3 in amino acids: CASSRKYRGVIQETQYF. CDR3 bases: TGTGCCAGCAGCCGAAAGTACAGGGGCGTCATCCAAGAGACCCAGTACTTC.

The chain is built from TRBV7-9 and TRBJ1-3; D gene unclear. Trimming cost V 1 base and J 4 bases, with 8 bases left between them. Germline V lookup: CDR1 SEHNR, CDR2 FQNEAQ (reference sequence). The CDR3 runs 14 residues. CDR3 loop: CASSLVQYGNTIYF. The DNA of the CDR3 is TGTGCCAGCAGCTTAGTTCAGTACGGAAACACCATATATTTT.

This clonotype has just a few counts. This chain joins TRBV12-3 or TRBV12-4 and TRBJ2-6; TRBD2 might be the D (6 bases). V dropped 7 bases and J dropped 2 bases, with 9 bases sitting between them. The CDR3 spans 14 residues. The CDR3 region has the DNA TGTGCCAGCAAGGAGGGCGCTGGGGCCAACGTCCTGACTTTC. Protein: CASKEGAGANVLTF.

This clonotype has ten or more counts. The rearrangement links TRBV5-1 to TRBJ2-3; TRBD2 agrees at 9 bases. This CDR3 region has 15 residues. Germline CDR1 and CDR2: SGHRS and YFSETQ. V was pared by 0 bases and J by 5 bases, with 4 bases of the junction left unmatched. CDR3 in DNA: TGCGCCAGCAGCTTGGGTGAAGCGGGAGGAGATACGCAGTATTTT. Protein sequence: CASSLGEAGGDTQYF.

This clonotype was observed a few times. V and J are TRBV5-1 and TRBJ2-5, with 12 bases fitting TRBD2. The V segment lost 4 bases and the J segment 1 base; nucleotides outside the gene matches: 5. Germline values: CDR1 SGHRS, CDR2 YFSETQ. The CDR3 runs to 16 residues. The CDR3 loop is CASSLWTSGAQETQYF. In DNA form, the CDR3 reads TGCGCCAGCAGCCTCTGGACTAGCGGGGCCCAAGAGACCCAGTACTTC.

This clonotype has just a few counts. The chain links TRBV28 to TRBJ1-2; D unclear. CDR3 length: 15 amino acids. Germline lookup yields CDR1 MDHEN and CDR2 SYDVKM. The V end lost 1 base, the J end lost 4 bases, and 13 bases lay between the germline ends. Here the CDR3 reads CASSLLSGRSYGYTF. In DNA, the CDR3 is TGTGCCAGCAGTTTATTGAGTGGGCGAAGCTATGGCTACACCTTC.

This clonotype was counted ten times or more. The V call is TRBV27, the J call TRBJ2-1; D uncertain. The CDR3 extends over 11 amino acids. The V gene lost 8 bases and the J gene lost 8 bases, with 10 bases spanning the gap. Germline lookup yields CDR1 MNHEY and CDR2 SMNVEV (reference sequence). The CDR3 DNA reads TGTGCCAGCGGGCCGAGTGATGAGCAGTTCTTC. It specifies CASGPSDEQFF.

Many counts were recorded for this clonotype. This chain links TRBV11-2 with TRBJ2-6; D is unresolved. The CDR3 runs 14 residues. The germline CDR1 and CDR2 sequences are SGHAT and FQNNGV. Trimming left V 6 bases short and J 2 bases short, with 8 bases between. For the CDR3, the DNA is TGTGCCAGCAGGCAAGACCCTGGGGCCAACGTCCTGACTTTC. Residues: CASRQDPGANVLTF. Full variable domain (missing parts from reference TRBV11-2 and TRBJ2-6): EAGVAQSPRYKIIEKRQSVAFWCNPISGHATLYWYQQILGQGPKLLIQFQNNGVVDDSQLPKDRFSAERLKGVDSTLKIQPAKLEDSAVYLCASRQDPGANVLTFGAGSRLTVL.

The rearrangement uses TRBV7-3 and TRBJ1-1; 8 bases align to TRBD1. V gave up 0 bases and J gave up 6 bases; unmatched junction bases: 0. Germline loops: CDR1 SGHTA, CDR2 FQGTGA. This CDR3 spans 13 amino acids. The CDR3 spells CASSLTQGAEAFF. As DNA, the CDR3 is TGTGCCAGCAGCTTAACACAGGGGGCTGAAGCTTTCTTT.

The chain is built from TRBV6-1 and TRBJ2-3; 7 nucleotides line up with TRBD2. Per the germline V gene, CDR1 is MNHNS and CDR2 is SASEGT. CDR3 length: 14 residues. Trimming cost V 6 bases and J 5 bases; bases outside gene matches: 8. CDR3 bases: TGTGCCAGCAGGTCTAGCGGCCCGGTAGATACGCAGTATTTT. This encodes CASRSSGPVDTQYF.

There are a few counts of this clonotype. This rearrangement joins TRBV12-3 or TRBV12-4 to TRBJ2-3, with 7 bases that match TRBD2. V shed 7 bases, J shed 3 bases, and the junction held 10 bases outside the gene matches. The CDR3 totals 15 residues. The chain's CDR3 is CASTGAGENTDTQYF. The CDR3 DNA reads as TGTGCCAGCACTGGGGCGGGGGAGAATACAGATACGCAGTATTTT.

This clonotype was detected a few times. The rearrangement uses TRBV12-3 or TRBV12-4 and TRBJ2-3; D is ambiguous. The CDR3 has 15 amino acids. The V end was cut by 3 bases, the J end by 3 bases, with 13 bases between. In DNA, the CDR3 is TGTGCCAGCAGTTTGGCCTCACGTCGGACAGATACGCAGTATTTT. This gives the protein CASSLASRRTDTQYF.

This chain links TRBV6-6 with TRBJ2-7; no reliable D call. V was pared by 6 bases and J by 3 bases, with 9 bases between. This CDR3 has 12 amino acids. Germline-derived CDR1 and CDR2 are MNHNY and SVGAGI (reference sequence). CDR3 sequence (DNA): TGTGCCAGCAGAGAGGACGGCTACGAGCAGTACTTC. This translates into CASREDGYEQYF.

This clonotype showed up just a few times. The V and J genes are TRBV7-8 and TRBJ2-1, with 7 bases matching TRBD1. V was pared by 5 bases and J by 4 bases, with 8 bases of the junction left unmatched. Germline V gene data show CDR1 as SGHVS and CDR2 as FQNEAQ. The CDR3 length is 15 residues. The DNA of the CDR3 is TGTGCCAGCAGCCTCCGGGACAGCAAATACAATGAGCAGTTCTTC. Translating gives CASSLRDSKYNEQFF.

This clonotype was counted only a few times. The chain is built from TRBV19 and TRBJ1-1; D call uncertain. The CDR3 is made up of 12 amino acids. Per the germline V gene, CDR1 is LNHDA and CDR2 is SQIVND (reference sequence). With 8 bases removed from V and 4 bases from J, the gap between germline ends came to 11 bases. CDR3 sequence reads: CASGGRSTEAFF. The CDR3, as DNA: TGTGCCAGTGGTGGGAGATCCACTGAAGCTTTCTTT.

This clonotype was seen at least ten times. The genes are TRBV7-9 and TRBJ2-1, with TRBD1 as a possible D gene (5 bases). Trimming pared 3 bases from V and 6 bases from J, leaving 9 bases between. The CDR3 spans 13 residues. Germline V gives CDR1 SEHNR, CDR2 FQNEAQ (reference sequence). This CDR3 is CASSLGQSNEQFF. CDR3 nucleotides: TGTGCCAGCAGCTTGGGGCAGAGCAATGAGCAGTTCTTC. The full variable domain, in which reference TRBV7-9 and TRBJ2-1 provide the parts outside the CDR3, is DTGVSQNPRHKITKRGQNVTFRCDPISEHNRLYWYRQTLGQGPEFLTYFQNEAQLEKSRLLSDRFSAERPKGSFSTLEIQRTEQGDSAMYLCASSLGQSNEQFFGPGTRLTVL.

This clonotype was seen a few times. The chain uses TRBV6-5 and TRBJ2-7; D perhaps matches TRBD1 (5 bases). Looked up from germline, CDR1 is MNHEY and CDR2 is SVGAGI. V shed 4 bases and J shed 4 bases, with 17 bases lying between them. The CDR3 extends over 15 amino acids. CDR3 sequence reads: CASSSETAPSYEQYF. In nucleotides, the CDR3 is TGTGCCAGCAGTTCGGAGACAGCACCAAGTTACGAGCAGTACTTC.

This clonotype has a count of ten or more. The chain employs TRBV29-1 and TRBJ2-5, with D perhaps matching TRBD2 (5 bases). The V end lost 6 bases, the J end lost 4 bases, and 21 bases lay between the germline ends. Germline CDR1 reads SQVTM; CDR2 reads ANQGSEA. The CDR3 spans 15 residues. The chain's CDR3 is CSVDPSRGAPETQYF. CDR3 nucleotides: TGCAGCGTCGACCCCTCCCGGGGAGCTCCAGAGACCCAGTACTTC.

This clonotype was observed a handful of times. The rearrangement joins TRBV7-2 to TRBJ2-1; no firm D call. The germline gives CDR1 SGHTA, CDR2 FQGNSA. Trimming removed 1 base at V and 8 bases at J, with 12 bases between. The CDR3 spans 14 residues. For the CDR3, the DNA is TGTGCCAGCAGCTTAGGTAGGAGTCCGGATGAGCAGTTCTTC. It codes for CASSLGRSPDEQFF. The full variable domain, with the rest looked up from reference TRBV7-2 and TRBJ2-1, is GAGVSQSPSNKVTEKGKDVELRCDPISGHTALYWYRQSLGQGLEFLIYFQGNSAPDKSGLPSDRFSAERTGGSVSTLTIQRTQQEDSAVYLCASSLGRSPDEQFFGPGTRLTVL.

This clonotype was detected a few times. The chain carries TRBV4-2 and TRBJ2-3; D may be TRBD2 (6 bases). Between the trimmed V and J ends, which lost 4 bases and 0 bases, there was a span of 26 bases. This CDR3 region has 20 residues. Germline lookup yields CDR1 LGHNA and CDR2 YNFKEQ. The CDR3, as DNA: TGTGCCAGCAGCCGCGGCCGAGTAGAGTTTCGGGGGACTAGCACAGATACGCAGTATTTT. Its protein product is CASSRGRVEFRGTSTDTQYF.

This clonotype was observed a handful of times. The chain joins TRBV6-1 to TRBJ2-5, with TRBD1 matching over 8 bases. The CDR3 covers 14 residues. Trimming removed 6 bases from V and 5 bases from J; junction bases left unmatched: 8. Germline assignment: CDR1 MNHNS and CDR2 SASEGT. The CDR3 DNA is TGTGCCAGCAGGCAAACAGGGGGACACGAGACCCAGTACTTC. Its translation is CASRQTGGHETQYF.

Concerning this clonotype: Compared with germline, one end of the junction differs, possibly owing to a read error. The V gene is TRBV5-1, the J gene TRBJ2-6; TRBD1 matches 9 bases. This CDR3 is 18 amino acids long. Germline CDR1 SGHRS, CDR2 YFSETQ. CDR3 DNA: TGCGCCAGCAGCTACAGCACAGGGGGCGCGGCTGGGGCCAACGCCCTGACTTTC. It is translated as CASSYSTGGAAGANALTF. The whole variable domain, remainder taken from reference TRBV5-1 and TRBJ2-6, is KAGVTQTPRYLIKTRGQQVTLSCSPISGHRSVSWYQQTPGQGLQFLFEYFSETQRNKGNFPGRFSGRQFSNSRSEMNVSTLELGDSALYLCASSYSTGGAAGANALTFGAGSRLTVL.

The V call is TRBV9, the J call TRBJ1-1; the D is unclear. This CDR3 has 17 amino acids. The V and J ends lost 0 bases and 5 bases respectively, with 20 bases between them. The germline CDR1 and CDR2 sequences are SGDLS and YYNGEE. The CDR3 coding sequence is TGTGCCAGCAGCGTAGCGGACCATGGACGTTTTGGGACTGAAGCTTTCTTT. Its translation is CASSVADHGRFGTEAFF. The full variable domain, completed using reference TRBV9 and TRBJ1-1, is DSGVTQTPKHLITATGQRVTLRCSPRSGDLSVYWYQQSLDQGLQFLIQYYNGEERAKGNILERFSAQQFPDLHSELNLSSLELGDSALYFCASSVADHGRFGTEAFFGQGTRLTVV.

This sequence joins TRBV9 and TRBJ2-3; perhaps TRBD2 as D (5 bases). V was cut by 2 bases and J by 6 bases, with 16 bases left in between. CDR1 SGDLS and CDR2 YYNGEE come from the germline V gene. The CDR3 covers 15 residues. CDR3 coding DNA: TGTGCCAGCAGCGTCGGCGGGTGGGCGCGGGATACGCAGTATTTT. Translating gives CASSVGGWARDTQYF.

The J gene is TRBJ2-3, the V gene TRBV11-1, with TRBD2 matching over 8 bases. V trimming: 5 bases; J trimming: 4 bases; junction bases outside the gene matches: 17. The CDR3 runs 18 residues. The germline gives CDR1 SGHAT, CDR2 FQDESV (reference sequence). The CDR3, as DNA: TGTGCCAGCAGCCCAGAGTATAACGGGAGGGCAATTGCAGATACGCAGTATTTT. Translated, it gives CASSPEYNGRAIADTQYF.